These T cell receptor beta chains were read from a single sample in a study of OX40 agonist ivuxolimab in advanced cancers. TCRdb's copy holds only in-frame clones and misses some; the assay was immunoSEQ multiplex PCR. This table has roughly 80,000 clones, about 81% appearing once. The material sequenced was CD4+ or CD8+ T cells sorted from blood, taken in a trial of the OX40 agonist ivuxolimab. The receptor source for this set is an adult with an advanced solid tumor such as melanoma, head and neck, liver or kidney cancer. The CDR3 runs from the conserved cysteine through the conserved F or W. D genes are given only for firm matches. Not all rows give a size; the values are once, few, many and, for expanded clones, a class.

TRBV4-1	TRBJ2-3	-	TRBD1	CASSQPRDRHTDTQYF	TGCGCCAGCAGCCAACCCCGGGACAGGCACACAGATACGCAGTATTTT
TRBV25-1	TRBJ2-1	-	-	CASSLGMDPSEQFF	TGTGCCAGCAGTCTCGGGATGGACCCTAGTGAGCAGTTCTTC
TRBV7-8	TRBJ1-5	-	-	CASSSDERNQPQHF	TGTGCCAGCAGCTCTGACGAGAGGAATCAGCCCCAGCATTTT
TRBV7-2	TRBJ2-2	-	TRBD2	CASSLGPSGSTGELFF	TGTGCCAGCAGCTTAGGCCCTAGCGGGAGCACCGGGGAGCTGTTTTTT
TRBV21-1	TRBJ2-7	-	-	CASSPTSVARSSYEQYF	TGTGCCAGCAGCCCTACATCTGTAGCGAGGAGCTCCTACGAGCAGTACTTC
TRBV14	TRBJ1-2	-	TRBD1	CASSRGQGWGYTF	TGTGCCAGCAGCCGAGGACAGGGCTGGGGCTACACCTTC
TRBV4-2	TRBJ2-1	-	-	CASSQVEGYNEQFF	TGTGCCAGCAGCCAAGTGGAGGGTTACAATGAGCAGTTCTTC
TRBV27	TRBJ2-4	-	-	CASSLRGGGKNIQYF	TGTGCCAGCAGTTTACGAGGAGGTGGCAAAAACATTCAGTACTTC
TRBV15	TRBJ2-2	-	-	CATSISMSGTGELFF	TGTGCCACCAGCATCTCCATGTCGGGGACCGGGGAGCTGTTTTTT
TRBV9	TRBJ2-1	once	-	CASSPFMVGGPYNEQFF	TGTGCCAGCAGCCCTTTCATGGTGGGGGGGCCTTACAATGAGCAGTTCTTC
TRBV2	TRBJ2-3	-	TRBD2	CASGLTSSPITDTQYF	TGTGCCAGCGGCTTGACTAGCAGCCCTATCACAGATACGCAGTATTTT
TRBV10-1	TRBJ2-7	-	-	CASSESRYYEQYF	TGCGCCAGCAGTGAGTCCCGGTACTACGAGCAGTACTTC
TRBV28	TRBJ1-5	-	-	CASSLSPRTGSPQHF	TGTGCCAGCAGTTTGTCACCGAGGACGGGATCGCCCCAGCATTTT
TRBV11-2	TRBJ1-5	-	-	CASSLVGGRNSNQPQHF	TGTGCCAGCAGCTTAGTCGGGGGGAGGAATAGCAATCAGCCCCAGCATTTT
TRBV7-2	TRBJ2-7	-	TRBD1	CASSFRRTGGAYEQYF	TGTGCCAGCAGCTTCCGACGGACAGGGGGGGCCTACGAGCAGTACTTC
TRBV11-2	TRBJ1-1	-	-	CASSLVPTAEAFF	TGTGCCAGCAGCTTAGTCCCAACGGCTGAAGCTTTCTTT
TRBV10-2	TRBJ2-5	-	TRBD2	CASSEQRGETQYF	TGCGCCAGCAGTGAGCAGCGGGGGGAGACCCAGTACTTC
TRBV28	TRBJ1-3	-	-	CASSLEDSGNTIYF	TGTGCCAGCAGTTTAGAGGACTCTGGAAACACCATATATTTT
TRBV9	TRBJ1-3	-	-	CASSLGRLSGNTIYF	TGTGCCAGCAGCCTTGGACGGCTCTCTGGAAACACCATATATTTT
TRBV7-2	TRBJ1-5	-	-	CASSPWGPPNQPQHF	TGTGCCAGCAGCCCCTGGGGGCCCCCTAATCAGCCCCAGCATTTT
TRBV9	TRBJ1-5	-	TRBD1	CASSAGGGGQPQHF	TGTGCCAGCAGCGCCGGAGGGGGCGGTCAGCCCCAGCATTTT
TRBV28	TRBJ2-1	-	TRBD2	CASIMGLAGNEQFF	TGTGCCAGCATCATGGGGCTAGCGGGCAATGAGCAGTTCTTC
TRBV28	TRBJ2-7	-	-	CASSQTGTRDEQYF	TGTGCCAGCAGTCAAACCGGGACCAGGGACGAGCAGTACTTC
TRBV13	TRBJ2-5	-	-	CASSRPGVETQYF	TGTGCCAGCAGCCGCCCCGGGGTGGAGACCCAGTACTTC
TRBV6-5	TRBJ1-2	-	TRBD1	CASSSQQGIGGYTF	TGTGCCAGCAGTAGCCAACAGGGGATTGGAGGCTACACCTTC
TRBV19	TRBJ1-2	-	-	CASSMEETATYGYTF	TGTGCCAGTAGTATGGAGGAGACCGCTACCTATGGCTACACCTTC
TRBV28	TRBJ1-5	-	-	CASSPSVGYMSNQPQHF	TGTGCCAGCAGTCCCTCCGTGGGCTATATGAGCAATCAGCCCCAGCATTTT
TRBV27	TRBJ1-1	-	-	CASSFRGKAFF	TGTGCCAGCAGTTTTCGTGGGAAAGCTTTCTTT
TRBV5-1	TRBJ1-2	-	TRBD1	CASSLVGTDGYTF	TGCGCCAGCAGCTTGGTTGGGACAGATGGCTACACCTTC
TRBV7-3	TRBJ1-1	-	-	CASSLTGHEAFF	TGTGCCAGCAGCTTAACCGGGCATGAAGCTTTCTTT
TRBV7-8	TRBJ1-1	-	-	CASSLGEVSTEAFF	TGTGCCAGCAGCTTAGGCGAGGTCAGCACTGAAGCTTTCTTT
TRBV7-9	TRBJ2-3	-	TRBD2	CASSWAGVSSDTQYF	TGTGCCAGCAGCTGGGCGGGAGTTTCCTCAGATACGCAGTATTTT
TRBV7-8	TRBJ1-2	-	TRBD1	CASSPWDSSYTF	TGTGCCAGCAGCCCTTGGGACAGCTCTTACACCTTC
TRBV5-1	TRBJ1-1	once	-	CASSLVQESGAFF	TGCGCCAGCAGCTTGGTACAGGAGTCGGGAGCTTTCTTT
TRBV5-1	TRBJ1-6	once	TRBD1	CASSHGTGSSYNSPLHF	TGCGCCAGCAGCCACGGGACAGGGAGCTCCTATAATTCACCCCTCCACTTT